What follows are 32 T cell receptor beta chains derived from one specimen sequenced in a study of cytomegalovirus exposure and HLA in healthy donors. This table comes from immunoSEQ multiplex PCR, and its TCRdb copy is limited to in-frame clones, with some not included. Among approximately 160,000 clones listed, 75% to 95% were seen once. Sequencing was done on a sample of PBMCs. Receptors were obtained from a woman aged 18-35 years in good health and CMV-seropositive.

The chain uses TRBV9 and TRBJ2-2, with 8 positions matching TRBD1. CDR1 is SGDLS, CDR2 YYNGEE, per germline. V lost 3 bases, J lost 0 bases, and 4 bases stayed unmatched. The CDR3 extends over 16 amino acids. The CDR3 DNA sequence: TGTGCCAGCAGCGCCCCGACAGGGGCGAACACCGGGGAGCTGTTTTTT. Its protein product is CASSAPTGANTGELFF.

This chain uses TRBV2 with TRBJ1-2; 8 nucleotides line up with TRBD1. Germline-derived CDR1 and CDR2 are SNHLY and FYNNEI. V was clipped by 6 bases and J by 8 bases; unmatched bases: 14. The CDR3 runs to 15 residues. The CDR3 here is CASRPGTGYRSGYTF. For the CDR3, the DNA is TGTGCCAGCAGACCCGGGACAGGATACAGAAGCGGCTACACCTTC.

This sequence joins TRBV4-2 and TRBJ2-1; D might be TRBD2 (5 bases). Trimming removed 0 bases from V and 7 bases from J, with 10 bases in between. The CDR3 runs 14 residues. Germline CDR1 is LGHNA and CDR2 is YNFKEQ. CDR3 loop: CASSQERSGNEQFF. The CDR3 coding sequence is TGTGCCAGCAGCCAAGAAAGGAGCGGTAATGAGCAGTTCTTC.

CDR3 protein: CASSQEVGRQETQYF. As DNA, the CDR3 is TGTGCCAGCAGCCAAGAAGTCGGTCGCCAAGAGACCCAGTACTTC. This sequence joins TRBV4-2 and TRBJ2-5; D ambiguous. CDR1 and CDR2 (germline): LGHNA, YNFKEQ. V dropped 0 bases and J dropped 1 base, with 9 bases sitting between them. The CDR3 length is 15 residues.

The J gene is TRBJ2-4, the V gene TRBV28; no clear D gene. Per germline, CDR1 MDHEN and CDR2 SYDVKM. This CDR3 spans 14 amino acids. The V gene lost 6 bases and the J gene lost 8 bases, with 17 bases spanning the gap. The CDR3 nucleotides are TGTGCCAGCAGACTGACGGGTGACGTGGACATTCAGTACTTC. Translating gives CASRLTGDVDIQYF.

The count of this clone is one. The CDR3 region is CASRTTTGEPQHF. The CDR3 bases are TGTGCCAGCAGGACTACGACGGGGGAGCCCCAGCATTTT. The V call is TRBV6-6, the J call TRBJ1-5; perhaps TRBD1 as D (5 bases). V lost 6 bases and J lost 8, with 14 bases in between. The CDR3 has 13 amino acids. Germline CDR1 and CDR2: MNHNY and SVGAGI (reference sequence).

This clone appeared once. The genes are TRBV27 and TRBJ1-2, with TRBD1 matching over 7 bases. Per germline, CDR1 MNHEY and CDR2 SMNVEV (reference sequence). The CDR3 contains 15 residues. V gave up 6 bases and J gave up 4 bases; unmatched junction bases: 11. The CDR3 sequence is CASSRRTGPPYGYTF. CDR3 nucleotide sequence: TGTGCCAGCAGCCGGCGGACAGGCCCACCCTATGGCTACACCTTC.

The chain couples TRBV19 to TRBJ2-7; 10 nucleotides agree with TRBD2. The CDR3 spans 13 residues. V lost 10 bases and J lost 2; bases outside the gene matches: 5. Germline assignment: CDR1 LNHDA and CDR2 SQIVND (reference sequence). The CDR3, as DNA: TGTGCCACCCGGACTAGCGGCACCTACGAGCAGTACTTC. Translating gives CATRTSGTYEQYF.

V is TRBV27 and J is TRBJ2-7, with D possibly matching TRBD2 (6 bases). Trimming removed 1 base at V and 5 bases at J, with 12 bases between. Germline V gene sequence: CDR1 MNHEY, CDR2 SMNVEV (reference sequence). CDR3 length: 14 amino acids. The CDR3, as DNA: TGTGCCAGCAGTTTATTTGGCGGGGTCGACGAGCAGTACTTC. This encodes CASSLFGGVDEQYF.

V gene TRBV18 combines with J gene TRBJ2-2, with 7 bases lining up with TRBD2. Germline CDR1 reads KGHSH; CDR2 reads LQKENI. The CDR3 length is 16 residues. Trimming cost V 2 bases and J 0 bases; bases outside gene matches: 3. CDR3 region: CASSPVAGANTGELFF. Written as DNA, the CDR3 is TGTGCCAGCTCACCAGTGGCGGGAGCGAACACCGGGGAGCTGTTTTTT.

This chain connects TRBV27 to TRBJ1-4; 9 bases agree with TRBD1. Germline values: CDR1 MNHEY, CDR2 SMNVEV (reference sequence). There are 14 residues in the CDR3. Germline trimming cut 3 bases from V and 4 bases from J; bases unmatched to any gene: 0. The CDR3 region has the DNA TGTGCCAGCAGTTTGGGACAGGGTAATGAAAAACTGTTTTTT. It is translated as CASSLGQGNEKLFF.

V is TRBV5-1 and J is TRBJ1-1; 9 bases map to TRBD1. Germline V gene lookup returns CDR1 SGHRS and CDR2 YFSETQ. J lost 4 bases, V lost 7 bases, and 8 bases had no gene match. The CDR3 spans 14 residues. DNA of the CDR3: TGCGCCAGCCAGGCGACAGGGGGTGTCACTGAAGCTTTCTTT. Amino acid sequence: CASQATGGVTEAFF.

This clone was counted a single time. The chain couples TRBV7-2 to TRBJ2-2; 11 bases fit TRBD2. Germline CDR1 and CDR2: SGHTA and FQGNSA. The J segment lost 7 bases and the V segment lost 0 bases, leaving 4 bases of the junction unmatched. The CDR3 length is 16 residues. This CDR3 is CASSLAGTSGYGELFF. The CDR3 DNA reads as TGTGCCAGCAGCTTAGCCGGGACTAGCGGATACGGGGAGCTGTTTTTT. The variable domain in full, with the rest retrieved from reference TRBV7-2 and TRBJ2-2, is GAGVSQSPSNKVTEKGKDVELRCDPISGHTALYWYRQSLGQGLEFLIYFQGNSAPDKSGLPSDRFSAERTGGSVSTLTIQRTQQEDSAVYLCASSLAGTSGYGELFFGEGSRLTVL.

The chain recombines TRBV5-1 with TRBJ2-2; the match to TRBD1 covers 11 bases. CDR3 length: 16 amino acids. Germline CDR1 SGHRS, CDR2 YFSETQ. V shed 3 bases, J shed 5 bases, and the junction held 6 bases outside the gene matches. Here the CDR3 reads CASSSSGTGGTGELFF. The CDR3 bases are TGCGCCAGCAGCTCGTCCGGGACAGGGGGAACCGGGGAGCTGTTTTTT.

The rearrangement uses TRBV5-1 and TRBJ2-7; 7 nucleotides line up with TRBD1. The CDR3 runs 15 residues. V lost 4 bases and J lost 2; bases outside the gene matches: 9. Germline assignment: CDR1 SGHRS and CDR2 YFSETQ. The CDR3 loop reads CASSRAKGGPYEQYF. CDR3 DNA sequence: TGCGCCAGCAGCAGGGCTAAAGGGGGCCCCTACGAGCAGTACTTC.

The chain joins TRBV18 to TRBJ1-3; possible D gene TRBD1, 6 bases. CDR3 size: 17 residues. Trimming pared 8 bases from V and 0 bases from J, leaving 20 bases between. The germline gives CDR1 KGHSH, CDR2 LQKENI. This CDR3 is CASGKQGLGSSGNTIYF. DNA for the CDR3: TGTGCCAGCGGAAAACAGGGCTTAGGATCCTCTGGAAACACCATATATTTT.

The rearrangement joins TRBV4-1 to TRBJ2-1; D perhaps matches TRBD1 (5 bases). Germline V CDR1 and CDR2: MGHRA, YSYEKL. The CDR3 covers 15 residues. V was shortened by 0 bases and J by 7 bases, with 13 bases between the two germline ends. The CDR3 DNA reads TGCGCCAGCAGCCAAGATGTTGCCAGGGCAAATGAGCAGTTCTTC. Its translation: CASSQDVARANEQFF.

The chain employs TRBV15 and TRBJ2-1, with 13 bases aligning to TRBD2. The CDR3 length is 15 residues. With 5 bases clipped from V and 7 bases from J, the junction kept 5 bases outside the gene matches. Germline CDR1 and CDR2: LNHNV and YYDKDF (reference sequence). Here the CDR3 reads CATSATSGGANEQFF. As DNA, the CDR3 is TGTGCCACCAGCGCTACTAGCGGGGGGGCTAATGAGCAGTTCTTC.

V is TRBV6-1 and J is TRBJ1-1; 9 bases map to TRBD1. Unmatched junction bases numbered 13, after V lost 1 base and J lost 4 bases. The CDR3 sequence is 18 residues long. The V gene's germline CDR1 is MNHNS and CDR2 SASEGT. In nucleotides, the CDR3 is TGTGCCAGCAGTGAAGGCCGGCCGGGGCCGGGACAGGGCACTGAAGCTTTCTTT. As protein: CASSEGRPGPGQGTEAFF.

The chain links TRBV27 to TRBJ2-3, with 7 bases lining up with TRBD2. The V gene's germline CDR1 is MNHEY and CDR2 SMNVEV (reference sequence). The CDR3 length is 14 residues. Unmatched junction bases numbered 4, after V lost 1 base and J lost 6 bases. This CDR3 is CASSLLAGPDTQYF. The DNA for the CDR3 is TGTGCCAGCAGTTTATTAGCGGGCCCCGATACGCAGTATTTT.

CDR3 sequence: CASSLHRDRPSYEQYF. Here the CDR3 DNA reads TGCGCCAGCAGCTTACACCGGGACAGGCCTAGCTACGAGCAGTACTTC. The chain carries TRBV4-3 and TRBJ2-7; TRBD1 aligns across 8 bases. The CDR3 runs to 16 residues. CDR1 LGHNA and CDR2 YSLEER come from the germline V gene. The V segment lost 5 bases and the J segment 3 bases; nucleotides outside the gene matches: 12.

The rearrangement links TRBV2 to TRBJ2-3; TRBD2 matches 11 bases. V was clipped by 5 bases and J by 2 bases; unmatched bases: 6. The CDR3 has 16 residues. From germline, CDR1 is SNHLY and CDR2 FYNNEI. The CDR3 loop is CASSLLAGGYTDTQYF. CDR3 coding DNA: TGTGCCAGCAGTCTTCTAGCGGGAGGTTACACAGATACGCAGTATTTT.

The gene calls are TRBV6-5 and TRBJ2-7, with TRBD2 matching 9 bases. CDR1 and CDR2 (germline): MNHEY, SVGAGI. The CDR3 has 15 amino acids. The V gene end was trimmed by 0 bases and the J gene end by 5 bases; junction bases not matched to a gene: 5. The CDR3 spells CASSYSPSGANEQYF. The CDR3 nucleotides read TGTGCCAGCAGTTACTCCCCTAGCGGGGCCAACGAGCAGTACTTC.

This clone was observed once. This chain links TRBV27 with TRBJ2-7; D remains unclear. The CDR3 runs to 13 residues. CDR1 is MNHEY and CDR2 is SMNVEV in the germline V gene (reference sequence). Between the trimmed V and J ends, which lost 5 bases and 1 base, there was a span of 9 bases. The CDR3 coding sequence is TGTGCCAGCAGTCGTTCGGTATCCTACGAGCAGTACTTC. It codes for CASSRSVSYEQYF.

The chain is built from TRBV7-9 and TRBJ1-6; the match to TRBD1 covers 7 bases. Trimming cost V 6 bases and J 14 bases; bases outside gene matches: 13. Germline assignment: CDR1 SEHNR and CDR2 FQNEAQ (reference sequence). CDR3 length: 14 residues. DNA for the CDR3: TGTGCCAGCAGTTCAGACAGGGCCTCCAGGGCCCTCCACTTT. This translates into CASSSDRASRALHF.

The chain employs TRBV5-6 and TRBJ2-7, with D possibly TRBD2 on 6 matching bases. V shed 2 bases and J shed 3 bases, with 15 bases lying between them. Germline loops: CDR1 SGHDT, CDR2 YYEEEE. The CDR3 contains 15 residues. The CDR3 reads CASSLGTGLYYEQYF. In DNA, the CDR3 is TGTGCCAGCAGCTTAGGGACGGGACTCTACTACGAGCAGTACTTC.

This clone occurred once. The chain carries TRBV19 and TRBJ2-5; 7 nucleotides line up with TRBD1. Germline CDR1 reads LNHDA; CDR2 reads SQIVND (reference sequence). The ends lost 4 bases at V and 2 bases at J; junction bases unmatched: 16. This CDR3 contains 18 residues. The CDR3 DNA reads TGTGCCAGTAGTACCGAGACAGGGAGTTTGGCATCTCAAGAGACCCAGTACTTC. It yields the protein CASSTETGSLASQETQYF.

The genes are TRBV28 and TRBJ2-1; TRBD2 matches at 12 bases. Germline CDR1 and CDR2: MDHEN and SYDVKM. Trimming cost V 6 bases and J 4 bases; bases outside gene matches: 1. The CDR3 extends over 14 amino acids. The CDR3 coding sequence is TGTGCCAGCAGCCTAGCGGGAGGGTACAATGAGCAGTTCTTC. This translates into CASSLAGGYNEQFF.

The chain joins TRBV28 to TRBJ1-5, with D hard to call. Germline V gene data show CDR1 as MDHEN and CDR2 as SYDVKM. The CDR3 sequence is 14 residues long. With 2 bases removed from V and 5 bases from J, the gap between germline ends came to 10 bases. The DNA of the CDR3 is TGTGCCAGCAGTTTAACCGGGATCCATCAGCCCCAGCATTTT. Encoded protein: CASSLTGIHQPQHF.

The rearrangement links TRBV6-5 to TRBJ2-3, with D perhaps TRBD2 (7 bases). The V gene's germline CDR1 is MNHEY and CDR2 SVGAGI. The ends were cut back, 2 bases at V and 1 base at J, with 10 bases in the middle. This CDR3 contains 15 residues. As DNA, the CDR3 is TGTGCCAGCAGTTACGGCGGGGGCCGCACAGATACGCAGTATTTT. It yields the protein CASSYGGGRTDTQYF.

The V and J genes are TRBV6-5 and TRBJ2-2, with 9 bases that match TRBD2. This CDR3 is built from 15 residues. The V segment lost 10 bases and the J segment 5 bases; nucleotides outside the gene matches: 11. CDR1 is MNHEY, CDR2 SVGAGI, per germline. As DNA, the CDR3 is TGTGCCACCCCCCCCGGGACTAGCCTTACCGGGGAGCTGTTTTTT. This encodes CATPPGTSLTGELFF.

The chain links TRBV7-3 to TRBJ1-2; 7 nucleotides align to TRBD1. Germline V CDR1 and CDR2: SGHTA, FQGTGA. The junction had 6 bases not matched to a gene; V was cut back by 0 bases and J by 8 bases. The CDR3 totals 14 residues. The chain's CDR3 is CASSLTRQGGGYTF. The DNA of the CDR3 is TGTGCCAGCAGCTTAACCCGACAGGGAGGCGGCTACACCTTC.